Described below is a single T cell receptor beta chain sequence and its context. This sample stems from a study of T cell changes during pregnancy in multiple sclerosis. CDR1 is MDHEN, CDR2 SYDVKM, per germline. This CDR3 comprises 15 residues. Trimming removed 4 bases from V and 4 bases from J; junction bases left unmatched: 10. TCRdb keeps only in-frame clones here, not all; method: immunoSEQ multiplex PCR. The sample contains 100,000 or so clones, 92% of which appear only once. Material: peripheral blood, obtained after pregnancy. This receptor was obtained from a female donor with multiple sclerosis, enrolled in a pregnancy study. The chain is built from TRBV28 and TRBJ2-7; 7 bases align to TRBD2. CDR3 in DNA: TGTGCCAGCAGTTCCTGGGCTAGCGGAGCTTACGAGCAGTACTTC. It translates to CASSSWASGAYEQYF.